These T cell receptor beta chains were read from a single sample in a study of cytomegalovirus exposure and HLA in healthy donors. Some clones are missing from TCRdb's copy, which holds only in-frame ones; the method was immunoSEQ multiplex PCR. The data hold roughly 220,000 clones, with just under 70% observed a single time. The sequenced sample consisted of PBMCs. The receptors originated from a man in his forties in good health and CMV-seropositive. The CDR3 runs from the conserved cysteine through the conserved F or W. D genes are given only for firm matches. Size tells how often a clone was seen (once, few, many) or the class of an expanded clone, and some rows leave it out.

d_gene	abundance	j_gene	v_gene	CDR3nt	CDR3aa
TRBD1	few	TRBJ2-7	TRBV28	TGTGCCAGCTACTCAATCGGACAGGGGGCGGGGGGGGAGCAGTACTTC	CASYSIGQGAGGEQYF
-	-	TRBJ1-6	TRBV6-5	TGTGCCAGCAGCTCAGGGTCCTCCTATAATTCACCCCTCCACTTT	CASSSGSSYNSPLHF
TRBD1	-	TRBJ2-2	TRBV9	TGTGCCAGCAGCTCGACAGGGACAGGGTCAACCGGGGAGCTGTTTTTT	CASSSTGTGSTGELFF
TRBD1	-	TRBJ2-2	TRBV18	TGTGCCAGCTCGCCGGGACAGAGCACCGGGGAGCTGTTTTTT	CASSPGQSTGELFF
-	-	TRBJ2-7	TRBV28	TGTGCCAGCAGTTTAGAGGCAGTTACCTACGAGCAGTACTTC	CASSLEAVTYEQYF
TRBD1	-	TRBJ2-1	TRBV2	TGTGCCAGCAGCCTAAAGGACAGGGCAGGCAATGAGCAGTTCTTC	CASSLKDRAGNEQFF
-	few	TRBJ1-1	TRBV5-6	TGTGCCAGCAGCTTGGCGGTTAACACTGAAGCTTTCTTT	CASSLAVNTEAFF
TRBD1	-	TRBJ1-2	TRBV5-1	TGCGCCAGCAGCTTGGATCGAGACAGGGGGGTTGGCTACACCTTC	CASSLDRDRGVGYTF
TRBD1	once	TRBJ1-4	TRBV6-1	TGTGCCAGCAGTGATGAGACAGGGGTAGAAAAACTGTTTTTT	CASSDETGVEKLFF
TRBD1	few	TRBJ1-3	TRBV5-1	TGCGCCAGTTCCGGACAGGAGGGAAACACCATATATTTT	CASSGQEGNTIYF
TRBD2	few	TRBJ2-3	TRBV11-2	TGTGCCAGCAGCCGTACTAGCGGGGGGTCCCATACGCAGTATTTT	CASSRTSGGSHTQYF
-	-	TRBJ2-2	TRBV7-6	TGTGCCAGCAGCAGGATTACAGGGCTTGCCGGGGAGCTGTTTTTT	CASSRITGLAGELFF
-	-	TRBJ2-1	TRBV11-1	TGTGCCAGCAGCCGGGGACTTCCCATCGGTGAGCAGTTCTTC	CASSRGLPIGEQFF
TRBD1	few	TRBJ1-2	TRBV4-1	TGCGCCAGCAGCCAACCAGGGACAGGGGATCTGGGCTACACCTTC	CASSQPGTGDLGYTF
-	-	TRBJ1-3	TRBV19	TGTGCCAGTAGTAAGAAGGGAGAATATGGAAACACCATATATTTT	CASSKKGEYGNTIYF
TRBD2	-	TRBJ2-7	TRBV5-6	TGTGCCAGCAGCCGGGGGGTATACGAGCAGTACTTC	CASSRGVYEQYF
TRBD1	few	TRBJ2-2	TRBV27	TGTGCCAGCAGTCGGGGGGGACAGGGGTATACCGGGGAGCTGTTTTTT	CASSRGGQGYTGELFF
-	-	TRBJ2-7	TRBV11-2	TGTGCCAGCAGCCCCCCGGGTCAGAAGAACGAGCAGTACTTC	CASSPPGQKNEQYF
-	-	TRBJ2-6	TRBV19	TGTGCCAGTAGTCTATCATTGTGGGGGGCCAACGTCCTGACTTTC	CASSLSLWGANVLTF
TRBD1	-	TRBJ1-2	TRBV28	TGTGCCAGCAGTCCCGGGACAGGGAACTATGGCTACACCTTC	CASSPGTGNYGYTF
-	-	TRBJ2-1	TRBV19	TGTGCCAGTAGACCCGACTTGGCCTACAATGAGCAGTTCTTC	CASRPDLAYNEQFF
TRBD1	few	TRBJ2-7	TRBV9	TGTGCCAGCAGCCCGGGACAGGGGCCCTACGAGCAGTACTTC	CASSPGQGPYEQYF
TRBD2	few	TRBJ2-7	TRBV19	TGTGCCAGTAGTACCTCGGGACTAGCGGGATCCTACGAGCAGTACTTC	CASSTSGLAGSYEQYF
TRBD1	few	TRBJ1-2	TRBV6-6	TGTGCCAGCACCCGGCAGGGACAGGGGGACGGCTACACCTTC	CASTRQGQGDGYTF
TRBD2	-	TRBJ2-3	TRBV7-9	TGTGCCAGCAGCTTACCGCGCGGGGGGGCCGTAGATACGCAGTATTTT	CASSLPRGGAVDTQYF
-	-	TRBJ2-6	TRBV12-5	TGTGCTAGTGCCCCCAAGGTGGGCCAAGGGAGCTCTGGGGCCAACGTCCTGACTTTC	CASAPKVGQGSSGANVLTF
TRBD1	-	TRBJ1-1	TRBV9	TGTGCCAGCAGCCGGGACAGGGGGCCTGAAGCTTTCTTT	CASSRDRGPEAFF
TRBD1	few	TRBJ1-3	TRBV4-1	TGCGCCAGCAGCCCTGCCACGGAGGGGGCTTTTGGTTTTACCATATATTTT	CASSPATEGAFGFTIYF
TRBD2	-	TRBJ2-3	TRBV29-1	TGCAGCGTTGAAGACGGGGGGGCGAGGGCGCAGTATTTT	CSVEDGGARAQYF
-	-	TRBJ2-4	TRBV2	TGTGCCAGCAGTGGCAGGGGATCCCAATCGTCCATTCAGTACTTC	CASSGRGSQSSIQYF
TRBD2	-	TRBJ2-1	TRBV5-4	TGTGCCAGCAGCTCAATCTCTAGCGGGGGGGGAGAGCAGTTCTTC	CASSSISSGGGEQFF
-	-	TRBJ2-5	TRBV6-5	TGTGCCAGCAGTTACCTCGGAGAGCCTGCCAGAGAGACCCAGTACTTC	CASSYLGEPARETQYF
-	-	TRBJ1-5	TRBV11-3	TGTGCCAGCAGCTTAGTAAAAGGGGCCAATCAGCCCCAGCATTTT	CASSLVKGANQPQHF
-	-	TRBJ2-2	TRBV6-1	TGTGCCACCCACAGCGGCGGGGAGCTGTTTTTT	CATHSGGELFF
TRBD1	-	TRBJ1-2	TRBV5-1	TGCGCCAGCAGCTTTGGGACAGCACGGGATGGCTACACCTTC	CASSFGTARDGYTF
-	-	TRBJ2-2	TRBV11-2	TGTGCCAGCAGCTTAATCCTGAACACCGGGGAGCTGTTTTTT	CASSLILNTGELFF
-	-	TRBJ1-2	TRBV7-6	TGTGCCAGCAGCCCCGTGGGCGACAACTATGGCTACACCTTC	CASSPVGDNYGYTF
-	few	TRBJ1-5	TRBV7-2	TGTGCCAGCAGCGCCGGGGGGCCGAGGGATCAGCCCCAGCATTTT	CASSAGGPRDQPQHF
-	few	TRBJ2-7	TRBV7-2	TGTGCCAGCAGCCTCCCCGTTGAGAGGGCCAGCTCCTACGAGCAGTACTTC	CASSLPVERASSYEQYF
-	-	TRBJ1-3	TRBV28	TGTGCCAGCGAGCCCACCAAGGGGAACACCATATATTTT	CASEPTKGNTIYF
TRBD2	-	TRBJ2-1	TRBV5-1	TGCGCCAGCAGCTTGGCTCGGGGGGGCCGGGATGAGCAGTTCTTC	CASSLARGGRDEQFF
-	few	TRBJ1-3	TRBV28	TGTGCCAGCATCAACAGCGGATCGGCTGGAAACACCATATATTTT	CASINSGSAGNTIYF
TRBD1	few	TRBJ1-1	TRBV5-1	TGCGCCAGCAGCTTGGGGGGAGGACAGGGTGAGGAAGCTTTCTTT	CASSLGGGQGEEAFF
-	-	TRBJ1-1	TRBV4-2	TGTGCCAGCAGCCAAGTAGGGGAGGGACGGGACACTGAAGCTTTCTTT	CASSQVGEGRDTEAFF
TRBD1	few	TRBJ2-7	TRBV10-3	TGTGCCATCAGGACCGGGACAGGGGACTACGAGCAGTACTTC	CAIRTGTGDYEQYF
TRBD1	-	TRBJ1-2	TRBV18	TGTGCCAGCTCAACGGGACAGGCCTGGGATGGCTACACCTTC	CASSTGQAWDGYTF